The 10 T cell receptor beta chains in this list originate from one sample, sequenced in a study of T cells in Graves' hyperthyroidism and ophthalmopathy. RNA transcripts gave rise to amplified TCR beta CDR3 regions. First-round RT-PCR of the TCR CDR3 relied on the HTBI primer set. TCRdb analysed the multiplex PCR reads with MiXCR anew, one entry per CDR3 protein. The table records around 520,000 distinct CDR3 sequences, 12% to 15% of them present only once. Input material: blood. All receptors derive from a woman between 40 and 50 years old with Graves' hyperthyroidism.

A few counts support this clonotype. This chain joins TRBV12-3 or TRBV12-4 and TRBJ1-5; D is unclear. This CDR3 has 15 residues. Deletions cut 4 bases from V and 0 bases from J, with 10 bases between. For the CDR3, the DNA is TGTGCCAGCAGTTCTTGGGTGTCTAGCAATCAGCCCCAGCATTTT. It codes for CASSSWVSSNQPQHF.

In the case of this clonotype: Being one base from a much bigger clone, this may be a read error. The chain is built from TRBV11-1 and TRBJ2-7; D uncertain. CDR3 length: 13 residues. The V and J ends lost 5 bases and 9 bases respectively, with 17 bases between them. Germline CDR1 reads SGHAT; CDR2 reads FQDESV (reference sequence). The CDR3 loop is CASSQDRPLGQYF. In nucleotides, the CDR3 is TGTGCCAGCAGCCAAGACCGACCTCTCGGGCAGTACTTC. The whole variable domain, remainder taken from reference TRBV11-1 and TRBJ2-7, is EAEVAQSPRYKITEKSQAVAFWCDPISGHATLYWYRQILGQGPELLVQFQDESVVDDSQLPKDRFSAERLKGVDSTLKIQPAELGDSAMYLCASSQDRPLGQYFGPGTRLTVT.

This clonotype was detected many times. This sequence joins TRBV28 and TRBJ1-5; a possible D gene is TRBD1 (5 bases). The CDR3 runs 14 residues. The germline CDR1 and CDR2 sequences are MDHEN and SYDVKM. Trimming removed 6 bases at V and 5 bases at J, with 14 bases between. The CDR3 DNA follows: TGTGCCAGCAGCCGCCCGGGACCCCATCAGCCCCAGCATTTT. This translates into CASSRPGPHQPQHF.

At least ten counts were recorded for this clonotype. The chain recombines TRBV12-3 or TRBV12-4 with TRBJ1-1; D uncertain. The CDR3 loop spans 18 amino acids. V lost 6 bases to trimming and J lost 0 bases, with 23 bases between them. CDR3: CASSLTRADPFLNTEAFF. For the CDR3, the DNA is TGTGCCAGCAGCCTCACCCGCGCAGACCCCTTCTTGAACACTGAAGCTTTCTTT.

There are a few counts of this clonotype. V usage is TRBV13 and J usage is TRBJ1-1; D call uncertain. The CDR3 is made up of 15 amino acids. Germline V lookup: CDR1 PRHDT, CDR2 FYEKMQ (reference sequence). V was cut by 3 bases and J by 0 bases, with 11 bases left in between. The CDR3 protein is CASSLEGTVNTEAFF. The CDR3 nucleotides read TGTGCCAGCAGCTTGGAGGGAACGGTGAACACTGAAGCTTTCTTT. The entire variable domain, with the rest obtained from reference TRBV13 and TRBJ1-1, is as follows: AAGVIQSPRHLIKEKRETATLKCYPIPRHDTVYWYQQGPGQDPQFLISFYEKMQSDKGSIPDRFSAQQFSDYHSELNMSSLELGDSALYFCASSLEGTVNTEAFFGQGTRLTVV.

Ten or more counts support this clonotype. V is TRBV30 and J is TRBJ1-1; TRBD1 might be the D (5 bases). This CDR3 is built from 12 residues. Germline CDR1 is GTSNPN and CDR2 is SVGIG (reference sequence). The ends were cut back, 4 bases at V and 3 bases at J, with 9 bases in the middle. CDR3 protein: CAWTQGDTEAFF. CDR3 in DNA: TGTGCCTGGACTCAAGGGGACACTGAAGCTTTCTTT. Variable domain in full (rest from reference TRBV30 and TRBJ1-1): SQTIHQWPATLVQPVGSPLSLECTVEGTSNPNLYWYRQAAGRGLQLLFYSVGIGQISSEVPQNLSASRPQDRQFILSSKKLLLSDSGFYLCAWTQGDTEAFFGQGTRLTVV.

The rearrangement joins TRBV20-1 to TRBJ2-5, with 12 bases that match TRBD2. The length of the CDR3 is 12 residues. Germline values: CDR1 DFQATT, CDR2 SNEGSKA (reference sequence). Unmatched junction bases numbered 1, after V lost 7 bases and J lost 4 bases. CDR3 sequence reads: CSVGLAGETQYF. The DNA of the CDR3 is TGCAGTGTGGGACTAGCGGGAGAGACCCAGTACTTC.

This clonotype was observed at least ten times. This sequence joins TRBV12-3 or TRBV12-4 and TRBJ2-1; D is unresolved. V shed 3 bases and J shed 13 bases, with 10 bases lying between them. The CDR3 runs to 11 residues. In nucleotides, the CDR3 is TGTGCCAGCAGTTTTCTTGAGTCACAGTTCTTC. Protein product: CASSFLESQFF.

This chain connects TRBV4-1 to TRBJ1-1; 7 bases map to TRBD1. CDR3 length: 17 amino acids. Germline V gene sequence: CDR1 MGHRA, CDR2 YSYEKL. The J segment lost 3 bases and the V segment lost 4 bases, leaving 14 bases of the junction unmatched. The DNA of the CDR3 is TGCGCCAGCAGCCGCGAAGGGAGACAGGGACCAGACACTGAAGCTTTCTTT. This encodes CASSREGRQGPDTEAFF.

This clonotype was counted at least ten times. V is TRBV7-9 and J is TRBJ2-7, with 7 nucleotides matching TRBD1. The CDR3 covers 13 residues. From germline, CDR1 is SEHNR and CDR2 FQNEAQ (reference sequence). The trim removed 2 bases at V and 7 bases at J, leaving 5 bases unmatched. This chain's CDR3 is CASSLRPTGEQYF. CDR3 DNA: TGTGCCAGCAGCTTACGGCCGACAGGGGAGCAGTACTTC.